A single sample is the source of the 15 T cell receptor beta chains below, sequenced in a study of blood T cells in healthy people across ages. With a J-beta primer mix and a sample-barcoded 5' primer, a second PCR ran 7 to 11 cycles. Each CDR3 protein is one row after TCRdb ran MiXCR on the 5' RACE reads. The sample records around 870,000 distinct CDR3 sequences, more than 25% being singletons. Sequencing input: blood. The receptors stem from an elderly woman in good health.

This clonotype was recorded at least ten times. This chain connects TRBV27 to TRBJ2-5; D is perhaps TRBD1 or TRBD2 (6 bases each). V was pared by 5 bases and J by 4 bases, with 20 bases between. The CDR3 has 16 amino acids. CDR1 is MNHEY and CDR2 is SMNVEV in the germline V gene (reference sequence). The CDR3 protein is CASSPLGGGSRETQYF. CDR3 DNA: TGTGCCAGCAGTCCCCTAGGAGGGGGGTCTCGAGAGACCCAGTACTTC.

This clonotype appeared a few times. The chain uses TRBV20-1 and TRBJ1-1; D not certain. The CDR3 has 12 amino acids. The germline gives CDR1 DFQATT, CDR2 SNEGSKA (reference sequence). Trimming left V 6 bases short and J 0 bases short, with 8 bases between. For the CDR3, the DNA is TGCAGTGCCCTGCACATGAACACTGAAGCTTTCTTT. Its translation is CSALHMNTEAFF.

This clonotype occurred a few times. The chain joins TRBV18 to TRBJ1-5, with no clear D. Germline CDR1 is KGHSH and CDR2 is LQKENI. The V end lost 1 base, the J end lost 4 bases, and 8 bases lay between the germline ends. This CDR3 has 14 amino acids. For the CDR3, the DNA is TGTGCCAGCTCACCACAGGAGGGAAATCAGCCCCAGCATTTT. This codes for CASSPQEGNQPQHF.

The rearrangement uses TRBV20-1 and TRBJ2-3, with D possibly TRBD2 on 6 matching bases. Between the trimmed V and J ends, which lost 3 bases and 0 bases, there was a span of 13 bases. Germline CDR1 DFQATT, CDR2 SNEGSKA (reference sequence). The CDR3 extends over 15 amino acids. CDR3 in DNA: TGCAGTGCTAGTATTAGCGGCGCTAGCACAGATACGCAGTATTTT. The encoded protein is CSASISGASTDTQYF.

The CDR3, as DNA: TGCGCCAGCAGCCAAGATCCCCTCATCCGGACTGAAGCTTTCTTT. This codes for CASSQDPLIRTEAFF. The rearrangement links TRBV4-3 to TRBJ1-1; D call uncertain. Trimming shortened V by 0 bases and J by 5 bases, and 13 bases separated the two germline ends. Germline-derived CDR1 and CDR2 are LGHNA and YSLEER. This CDR3 contains 15 residues.

This clonotype showed up many times. A much larger clone lies a single base off, so this may be a read error. This rearrangement joins TRBV7-2 to TRBJ2-5, with 9 bases matching TRBD2. The CDR3 consists of 15 residues. Germline V gene lookup returns CDR1 SGHTA and CDR2 FQGNSA. J lost 11 bases, V lost 1 base, and 11 bases had no gene match. CDR3 sequence: CASSLEASGAHEQYF. CDR3 bases: TGTGCCAGCAGCTTAGAGGCTAGCGGGGCCCATGAGCAGTACTTC.

The chain joins TRBV30 to TRBJ1-2; D unresolved. The germline V gene encodes CDR1 GTSNPN and CDR2 SVGIG (reference sequence). Deletions cut 5 bases from V and 1 base from J, with 14 bases between. This CDR3 spans 14 amino acids. For the CDR3, the DNA is TGTGCCTGGGCCGCGACAAGCATTAACTATGGCTACACCTTC. This gives the protein CAWAATSINYGYTF.

The chain combines TRBV7-8 with TRBJ2-3, with TRBD2 matching over 9 bases. Germline-derived CDR1 and CDR2 are SGHVS and FQNEAQ. This CDR3 is built from 16 residues. Trimming removed 2 bases from V and 5 bases from J; junction bases left unmatched: 8. CDR3 nucleotides: TGTGCCAGCAGCTTATCCCCCGGGACTAGCCTAGATACGCAGTATTTT. This codes for CASSLSPGTSLDTQYF.

A single count supports this clonotype. The V and J genes are TRBV6-2 or TRBV6-3 and TRBJ2-2; tentatively, D is TRBD2 (6 bases). The CDR3 covers 16 residues. The germline V gene encodes CDR1 MNHEY and CDR2 SVGEGT. Deletions cut 2 bases from V and 0 bases from J, with 10 bases between. The CDR3 region has the DNA TGTGCCAGCAGTTACGGAGGCGGGACGAACACCGGGGAGCTGTTTTTT. Its translation: CASSYGGGTNTGELFF.

The CDR3 is CATRKGHSNTEAFF. For the CDR3, the DNA is TGTGCCACCAGAAAAGGACACTCGAACACTGAAGCTTTCTTT. The V and J genes are TRBV24-1 and TRBJ1-1; tentatively, D is TRBD1 (5 bases). CDR1 KGHDR and CDR2 SFDVKD come from the germline V gene. Deletions cut 7 bases from V and 1 base from J, with 12 bases between. The CDR3 loop spans 14 amino acids.

As to this clonotype: A read error may account for a junction end that differs from germline. CDR3 sequence: CVSSSFGVEQYF. CDR3 DNA sequence: TGTGTCAGCTCCTCCTTTGGCGTAGAGCAGTACTTC. This chain links TRBV7-2 with TRBJ2-5; D is unresolved. Germline assignment: CDR1 SGHTA and CDR2 FQGNSA. The CDR3 length is 12 residues. The full variable domain, in which reference TRBV7-2 and TRBJ2-5 provide the parts outside the CDR3, is GAGVSQSPSNKVTEKGKDVELRCDPISGHTALYWYRQSLGQGLEFLIYFQGNSAPDKSGLPSDRFSAERTGGSVSTLTIQRTQQEDSAVYLCVSSSFGVEQYFGPGTRLLVL.

On this clonotype: A much larger clone differs from this one at a single base, so this may be a read error. The DNA for the CDR3 is TGCGCCAGCAGCCAAGATAGGACCACAGATACGCAGTATTTT. This codes for CASSQDRTTDTQYF. The chain links TRBV4-1 to TRBJ2-3; D is ambiguous. Germline V lookup: CDR1 MGHRA, CDR2 YSYEKL. V was trimmed by 0 bases and J by 2 bases, leaving 6 bases between them. The CDR3 is 14 residues long.

The genes are TRBV21-1 and TRBJ2-7; TRBD1, the D gene given by the table, was not confirmed from the DNA. TRBV21-1 is noted as a pseudogene. The length of the CDR3 is 19 residues. This CDR3 reads CASSKVRDRGRVRSYEQYF. In nucleotides, the CDR3 is TGTGCCAGCAGCAAAGTACGGGACAGGGGGCGCGTCAGGTCCTACGAGCAGTACTTC.

This clonotype was detected many times. The CDR3 reads CASSLSGFGETQYF. DNA of the CDR3: TGTGCCAGCAGCTTATCAGGGTTCGGGGAGACCCAGTACTTC. The rearrangement joins TRBV7-2 to TRBJ2-5; TRBD1 might be the D (5 bases). Germline V gene sequence: CDR1 SGHTA, CDR2 FQGNSA. Trimming removed 2 bases from V and 5 bases from J, with 12 bases in between. The CDR3 has 14 amino acids.

At least ten counts were recorded for this clonotype. The chain has TRBV30 and TRBJ2-1; D might be TRBD1 (6 bases). V shed 4 bases and J shed 4 bases, with 14 bases lying between them. Germline CDR1 reads GTSNPN; CDR2 reads SVGIG (reference sequence). The CDR3 spans 14 residues. The CDR3 spells CAWTPDSFYNEQFF. The CDR3 nucleotides are TGTGCCTGGACCCCGGACAGTTTTTACAATGAGCAGTTCTTC.